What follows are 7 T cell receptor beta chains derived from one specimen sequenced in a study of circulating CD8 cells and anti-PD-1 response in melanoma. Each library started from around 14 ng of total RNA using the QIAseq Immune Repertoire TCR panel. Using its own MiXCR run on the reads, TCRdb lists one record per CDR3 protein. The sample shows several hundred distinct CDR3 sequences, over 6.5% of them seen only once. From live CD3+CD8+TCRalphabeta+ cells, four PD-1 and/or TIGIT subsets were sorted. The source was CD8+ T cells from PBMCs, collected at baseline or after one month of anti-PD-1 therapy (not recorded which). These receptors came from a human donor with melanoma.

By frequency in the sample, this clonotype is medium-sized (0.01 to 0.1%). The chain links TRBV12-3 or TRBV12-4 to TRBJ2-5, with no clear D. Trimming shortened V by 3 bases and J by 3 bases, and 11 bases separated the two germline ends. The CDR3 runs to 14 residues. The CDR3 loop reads CASSLVPEEETQYF. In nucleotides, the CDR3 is TGTGCCAGCAGTTTGGTGCCAGAGGAAGAGACCCAGTACTTC.

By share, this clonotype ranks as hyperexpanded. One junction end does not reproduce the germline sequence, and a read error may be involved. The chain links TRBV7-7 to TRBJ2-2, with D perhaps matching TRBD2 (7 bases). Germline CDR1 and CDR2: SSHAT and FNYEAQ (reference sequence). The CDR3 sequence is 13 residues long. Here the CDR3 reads CASSSGGPGELFF. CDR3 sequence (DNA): TGTGCTAGCAGCTCCGGGGGGCCCGGGGAGCTGTTTTTT.

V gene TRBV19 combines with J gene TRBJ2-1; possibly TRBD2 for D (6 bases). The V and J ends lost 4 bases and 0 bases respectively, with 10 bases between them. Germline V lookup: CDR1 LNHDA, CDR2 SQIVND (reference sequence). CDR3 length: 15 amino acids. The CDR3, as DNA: TGTGCCAGTAGTAGTAGCGGTAGCTCCTACAATGAGCAGTTCTTC. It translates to CASSSSGSSYNEQFF.

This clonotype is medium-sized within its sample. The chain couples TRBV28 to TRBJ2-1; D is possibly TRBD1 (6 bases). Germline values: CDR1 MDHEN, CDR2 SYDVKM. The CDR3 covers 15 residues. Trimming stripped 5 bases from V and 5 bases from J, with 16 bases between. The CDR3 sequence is CASSQGRGWHNEQFF. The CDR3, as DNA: TGTGCCAGCAGTCAGGGCAGGGGATGGCACAATGAGCAGTTCTTC.

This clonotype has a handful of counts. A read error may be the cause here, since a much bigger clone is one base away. CDR3 residues: CASSLAGPQYF. The CDR3 DNA reads as TGTGCCAGCAGCCTTGCCGGTCCGCAGTATTTT. This chain connects TRBV28 to TRBJ2-3, with D uncertain. V was trimmed by 6 bases and J by 10 bases, leaving 11 bases between them. The CDR3 totals 11 residues. Germline V gives CDR1 MDHEN, CDR2 SYDVKM. The whole variable domain, filled in from reference TRBV28 and TRBJ2-3, reads DVKVTQSSRYLVKRTGEKVFLECVQDMDHENMFWYRQDPGLGLRLIYFSYDVKMKEKGDIPEGYSVSREKKERFSLILESASTNQTSMYLCASSLAGPQYFGPGTRLTVL.

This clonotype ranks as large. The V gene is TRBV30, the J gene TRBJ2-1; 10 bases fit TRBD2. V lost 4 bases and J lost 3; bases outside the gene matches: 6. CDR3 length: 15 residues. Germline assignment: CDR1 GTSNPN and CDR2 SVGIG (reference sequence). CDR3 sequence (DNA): TGTGCCTGGACCCTAACTAGCGGGGTCTACAATGAGCAGTTCTTC. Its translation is CAWTLTSGVYNEQFF.

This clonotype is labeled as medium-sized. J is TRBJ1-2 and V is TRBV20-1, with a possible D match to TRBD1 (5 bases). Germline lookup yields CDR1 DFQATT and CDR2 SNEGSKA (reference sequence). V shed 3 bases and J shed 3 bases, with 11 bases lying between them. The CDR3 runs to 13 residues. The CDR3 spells CSASGGSDYGYTF. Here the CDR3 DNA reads TGCAGTGCTAGTGGGGGGTCAGACTATGGCTACACCTTC.